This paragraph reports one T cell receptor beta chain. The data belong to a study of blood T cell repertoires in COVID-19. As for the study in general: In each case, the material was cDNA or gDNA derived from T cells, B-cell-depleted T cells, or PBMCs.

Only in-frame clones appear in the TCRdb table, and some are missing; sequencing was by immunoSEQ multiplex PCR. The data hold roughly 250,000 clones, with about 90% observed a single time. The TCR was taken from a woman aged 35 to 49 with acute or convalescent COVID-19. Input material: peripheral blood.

CDR3 region: CASSLGVQGFGPNYGYTF. As DNA, the CDR3 is TGCGCCAGCAGCTTGGGGGTACAGGGGTTCGGGCCTAACTATGGCTACACCTTC. J is TRBJ1-2 and V is TRBV5-1; 7 bases map to TRBD1. The CDR3 runs to 18 residues. With 0 bases clipped from V and 0 bases from J, the junction kept 11 bases outside the gene matches. Germline V CDR1 and CDR2: SGHRS, YFSETQ.